This T cell receptor beta chain came from a study of T cell responses to AZD1222 COVID-19 vaccine. Clones were sequenced by immunoSEQ multiplex PCR, and TCRdb holds only the in-frame ones, with some missing. Of 150,000 to 200,000 clones in the sample, about 91% were seen once. The CDR3 is made up of 16 amino acids. V gave up 7 bases and J gave up 0 bases; unmatched junction bases: 9. Germline CDR1 and CDR2: MNHEY and SMNVEV (reference sequence). This clonotype originated in an adult who received the AZD1222 COVID-19 vaccine. The sample was peripheral blood, taken 28 days after the second AZD1222 dose. The V call is TRBV27, the J call TRBJ2-4; 7 bases map to TRBD2. The CDR3 sequence is CASNCREAIAKNIQYF. In DNA form, the CDR3 reads TGTGCCAGCAACTGCCGGGAGGCCATAGCCAAAAACATTCAGTACTTC.